Included here is one TCR beta chain sequence, with context. The antigen remains unidentified. The CDR3 consists of 15 residues. V was shortened by 2 bases and J by 1 base, with 11 bases between the two germline ends. Germline CDR1 and CDR2: LNHDA and SQIVND (reference sequence). These data belong to a study of shared clonotypes between healthy human individuals. Study details: The plates for each donor numbered three CD4 naive, three CD4 memory, two CD8 naive and one CD8 memory. Study-wide findings and caveats: Represented diversity (both genetic and exposure-history) was limited by the small number of donors. A generally larger estimated richness was seen in naive subsets than in memory subsets.

At the deep level, the assay was run. Measured with immunoSEQ multiplex PCR; TCRdb has only the in-frame clones, and not every one. The sample shows roughly 1.4 million clones, about 98.5% of them seen only once. Material for sequencing was naive CD4+ T cells sorted from blood. Subset described: CD45RA+ positively selected. This sequence was found in a man between 25 and 39 years old in good health. The chain carries TRBV19 and TRBJ2-5, with D possibly being TRBD1 (5 bases). The CDR3 sequence: CASSIWAGSQETQYF. For the CDR3, the DNA is TGTGCCAGTAGTATATGGGCAGGGTCCCAAGAGACCCAGTACTTC.